These 16 T cell receptor beta chains share one sample of origin, sequenced in a study of blood T cells in healthy people across ages. The second PCR ran roughly 7 to 11 cycles with a sample-barcoded 5' primer and J-beta primers. TCRdb called the 5' RACE reads again in MiXCR, with one record for every CDR3 protein. Of 1 million or so distinct CDR3 sequences in the sample, around 43% are singletons; the top ten hold 15% to 20%. The material sequenced was blood. The receptor set was obtained from a woman aged 55-75 years in good health.

The chain has TRBV5-8 and TRBJ2-7; possible D gene TRBD2, 6 bases. V lost 0 bases and J lost 2, with 9 bases in between. The germline V gene has CDR1 SGHTS and CDR2 YDEGEE. This CDR3 has 14 residues. The CDR3 DNA reads as TGTGCCAGCAGCTTGGCTCGGGAGCCCTACGAGCAGTACTTC. Its translation: CASSLAREPYEQYF.

The J gene is TRBJ2-7, the V gene TRBV10-3, with D possibly TRBD1 on 6 matching bases. In germline, CDR1 is ENHRY, CDR2 SYGVKD. The ends were cut back, 6 bases at V and 2 bases at J, with 14 bases in the middle. The CDR3 length is 14 residues. CDR3 bases: TGTGCCATCAGCCAAGACAGGACCGCCTACGAGCAGTACTTC. It specifies CAISQDRTAYEQYF.

V usage is TRBV5-1 and J usage is TRBJ2-3; D ambiguous. V lost 1 base to trimming and J lost 2 bases, with 14 bases between them. Germline loops: CDR1 SGHRS, CDR2 YFSETQ. The CDR3 spans 16 residues. The CDR3 spells CASSLFLLENTDTQYF. The CDR3 region has the DNA TGCGCCAGCAGCTTGTTTTTGTTGGAGAACACAGATACGCAGTATTTT.

At least ten counts were recorded for this clonotype. The rearrangement uses TRBV3-1 and TRBJ2-1; a weak D match, TRBD1 (6 bases). Trimming removed 0 bases from V and 3 bases from J, with 9 bases in between. Germline CDR1 LGHDT, CDR2 YNNKEL (reference sequence). There are 15 residues in the CDR3. Here the CDR3 DNA reads TGTGCCAGCAGCCAAGAGGGGGCGGACTACAATGAGCAGTTCTTC. Protein product: CASSQEGADYNEQFF.

The V call is TRBV20-1, the J call TRBJ1-5; TRBD1 aligns across 8 bases. CDR3 length equals 14 residues. Germline-derived CDR1 and CDR2 are DFQATT and SNEGSKA (reference sequence). The ends lost 7 bases at V and 5 bases at J; junction bases unmatched: 10. CDR3 sequence (DNA): TGCAGTGTGGGGGGCACAGGGGGATATCAGCCCCAGCATTTT. Its translation is CSVGGTGGYQPQHF.

This clonotype was observed a few times. The chain carries TRBV3-1 and TRBJ1-2; the D is unclear. CDR1 and CDR2 (germline): LGHDT, YNNKEL (reference sequence). This CDR3 region has 12 residues. Between the trimmed V and J ends, which lost 0 bases and 7 bases, there was a span of 6 bases. The CDR3 DNA sequence: TGTGCCAGCAGCCAAGAGATAGGTGGCTACACCTTC. This encodes CASSQEIGGYTF.

The chain employs TRBV4-3 and TRBJ2-7; D not resolved. This CDR3 comprises 14 residues. Trimming pared 0 bases from V and 2 bases from J, leaving 8 bases between. Germline V gives CDR1 LGHNA, CDR2 YSLEER. The CDR3 DNA reads as TGCGCCAGCAGCCAAGATACACGCGCCTACGAGCAGTACTTC. Protein: CASSQDTRAYEQYF.

The CDR3 loop is CASSFPGGRETQYF. CDR3 coding DNA: TGTGCCAGCAGCTTCCCGGGAGGGAGGGAGACCCAGTACTTC. The V call is TRBV5-6, the J call TRBJ2-5, with 8 bases aligning to TRBD2. The CDR3 covers 14 residues. CDR1 SGHDT and CDR2 YYEEEE come from the germline V gene. Trimming removed 2 bases from V and 5 bases from J; junction bases left unmatched: 5. Variable domain in full (rest from reference TRBV5-6 and TRBJ2-5): DAGVTQSPTHLIKTRGQQVTLRCSPKSGHDTVSWYQQALGQGPQFIFQYYEEEERQRGNFPDRFSGHQFPNYSSELNVNALLLGDSALYLCASSFPGGRETQYFGPGTRLLVL.

This clonotype showed up just once. V usage is TRBV29-1 and J usage is TRBJ2-5; D uncertain. V lost 6 bases, J lost 0 bases, and 8 bases lay in between. The CDR3 consists of 12 residues. Germline-derived CDR1 and CDR2 are SQVTM and ANQGSEA. CDR3 coding DNA: TGCAGCGTCAACAACTACCAAGAGACCCAGTACTTC. Residues: CSVNNYQETQYF.

This clonotype has a handful of counts. V is TRBV12-3 or TRBV12-4 and J is TRBJ2-7; no reliable D call. CDR3 length: 14 residues. V was trimmed by 3 bases and J by 3 bases, leaving 12 bases between them. The CDR3 region has the DNA TGTGCCAGCAGTTTGGGTAGCTCCTTCTACGAGCAGTACTTC. It codes for CASSLGSSFYEQYF.

V gene TRBV27 combines with J gene TRBJ2-7, with a tentative D call TRBD1 (6 bases). This CDR3 contains 13 residues. V was trimmed by 5 bases and J by 2 bases, leaving 10 bases between them. The germline CDR1 and CDR2 sequences are MNHEY and SMNVEV (reference sequence). This CDR3 is CASSKDSTYEQYF. CDR3 DNA: TGTGCCAGCAGTAAGGACAGCACCTACGAGCAGTACTTC.

Remarks on this clonotype: It is unclear where the CDR3 begins or ends on the DNA, so no DNA is shown, and the CDR3 is as TCRdb lists it. The gene calls are TRBV12-3 or TRBV12-4 and TRBJ1-2; the DNA was not compared with TRBD1, the D call given in the table. The CDR3 is 14 residues long, ends included. This CDR3 reads CASSFGDGARGHTF.

About this clonotype: One junction end does not reproduce the germline sequence, and a read error may be involved. The J gene is TRBJ2-3, the V gene TRBV7-2; 14 bases fit TRBD2. This CDR3 comprises 17 residues. The germline gives CDR1 SGHTA, CDR2 FQGNSA. CDR3 nucleotides: TGTGCCAGCAGCTTAGCTCGGGGACTAGCGGGGGTAGATACGCAGGAGTTT. Its translation: CASSLARGLAGVDTQEF.

CDR3 loop: CATSRDNSGSYNEQFF. CDR3 DNA sequence: TGTGCCACCAGCAGAGATAACAGCGGGAGTTACAATGAGCAGTTCTTC. The chain employs TRBV15 and TRBJ2-1, with 8 bases lining up with TRBD2. Germline V gene data show CDR1 as LNHNV and CDR2 as YYDKDF (reference sequence). J was trimmed by 4 bases and V by 0 bases; bases with no gene match: 5. The CDR3 runs 16 residues. The full variable domain, in which reference TRBV15 and TRBJ2-1 provide the parts outside the CDR3, is DAMVIQNPRYQVTQFGKPVTLSCSQTLNHNVMYWYQQKSSQAPKLLFHYYDKDFNNEADTPDNFQSRRPNTSFCFLDIRSPGLGDTAMYLCATSRDNSGSYNEQFFGPGTRLTVL.

This chain joins TRBV4-1 and TRBJ2-3; D call uncertain. Trimming took off 0 bases at V and 4 bases at J, with 17 bases between the two ends. Germline V CDR1 and CDR2: MGHRA, YSYEKL. CDR3 length: 17 amino acids. Written as DNA, the CDR3 is TGCGCCAGCAGCCAAGACTCGACTGGAGAGAATTCAGATACGCAGTATTTT. Encoded protein: CASSQDSTGENSDTQYF.

This clonotype turned up a few times. The chain is built from TRBV12-3 or TRBV12-4 and TRBJ2-4; possible D gene TRBD2, 6 bases. The end of the DNA fits TRBJ2-7 better, so the J call may be wrong. This CDR3 is 14 amino acids long. The CDR3 DNA reads as TGTGCCAGCAGCCGGGACTCTCATTTAGGCGAGCAGTACTTC. It is translated as CASSRDSHLGEQYF.